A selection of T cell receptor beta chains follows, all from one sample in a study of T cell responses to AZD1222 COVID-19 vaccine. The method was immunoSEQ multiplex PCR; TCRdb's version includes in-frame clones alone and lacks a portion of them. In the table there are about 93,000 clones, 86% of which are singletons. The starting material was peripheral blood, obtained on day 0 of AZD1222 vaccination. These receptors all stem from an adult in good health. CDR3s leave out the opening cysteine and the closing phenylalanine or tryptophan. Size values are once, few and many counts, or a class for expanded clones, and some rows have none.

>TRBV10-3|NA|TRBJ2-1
AIRMEGSDEQF
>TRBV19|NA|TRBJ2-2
ASSTLRAGELF
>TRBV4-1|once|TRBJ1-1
ASSHQNMNTEAF
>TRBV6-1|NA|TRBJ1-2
ASKDSQNYGYT
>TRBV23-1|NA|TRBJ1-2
ASSPPLKTVYGYT
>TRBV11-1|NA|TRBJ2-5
ASMPKGQGTQTQY
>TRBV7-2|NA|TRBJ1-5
ASSLIDGNQPQH
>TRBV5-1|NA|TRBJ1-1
ASSLALRLMDTEAF
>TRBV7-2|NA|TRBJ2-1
ASSSPNSGEAEQF
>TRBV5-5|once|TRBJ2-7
ASSPGTTYEQY
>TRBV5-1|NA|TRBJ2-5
ASSLEGALPQETQY
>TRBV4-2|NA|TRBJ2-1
ASSPVGLAGGGDNEQF
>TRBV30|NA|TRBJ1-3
AWTAGSSGNTIY
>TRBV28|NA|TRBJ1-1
ASSLGRVTEAF
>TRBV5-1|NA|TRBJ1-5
ASSLSDNQPQH
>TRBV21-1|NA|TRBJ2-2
ASSKEEQGTPSAGELF
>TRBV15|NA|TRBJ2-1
ATSGGTGHYNEQF
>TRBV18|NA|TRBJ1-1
ASSPGLGGGTEAF
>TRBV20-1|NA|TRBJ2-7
SATDPSEQY
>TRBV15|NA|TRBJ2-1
ATSGRGLSYNEQF
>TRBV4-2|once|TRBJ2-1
ASSQGHTSGSWDNEQF
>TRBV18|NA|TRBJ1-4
ASSPRQIIATNEKLF
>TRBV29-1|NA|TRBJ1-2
SVEGQLSRGVRGYT
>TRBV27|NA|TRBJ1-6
ASSSTGQGVSPLH
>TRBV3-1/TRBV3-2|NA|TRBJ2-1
ASSQAQGAGNEQF
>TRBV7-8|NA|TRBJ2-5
ASSLVAVLETQY
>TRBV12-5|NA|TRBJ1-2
ASGPPGALYGYT
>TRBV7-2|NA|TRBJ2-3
ASSFMADTDTQY
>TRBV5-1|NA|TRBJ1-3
ASSLAGRVAGNTIY
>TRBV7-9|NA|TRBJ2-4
ASSLGQGGKNIQY
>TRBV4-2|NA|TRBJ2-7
ASSQDPLAGDEQY
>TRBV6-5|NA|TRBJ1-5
ASSSGQGSQPQH